The 13 T cell receptor beta chains presented below share a single source sample, sequenced in a study of blood T cell repertoires in COVID-19. The method was immunoSEQ multiplex PCR; TCRdb's version includes in-frame clones alone and lacks a portion of them. The sample contains approximately 120,000 clones, 85% to 90% of which appear only once. Sequencing used peripheral blood. Every receptor here comes from a human donor in a cohort sampled during active COVID-19.

This chain links TRBV5-4 with TRBJ2-1; TRBD2 agrees at 8 bases. This CDR3 has 15 residues. Unmatched junction bases numbered 9, after V lost 4 bases and J lost 6 bases. CDR1 is SGHNT, CDR2 YYREEE, per germline (reference sequence). The CDR3 DNA follows: TGTGCCAGCAGCCCTGTAGCGGGACCCCTCAATGAGCAGTTCTTC. Amino acids: CASSPVAGPLNEQFF. The variable domain in full, completed from reference TRBV5-4 and TRBJ2-1, reads ETGVTQSPTHLIKTRGQQVTLRCSSQSGHNTVSWYQQALGQGPQFIFQYYREEENGRGNFPPRFSGLQFPNYSSELNVNALELDDSALYLCASSPVAGPLNEQFFGPGTRLTVL.

Only one count was recorded for this clone. The chain is built from TRBV3-1 (or the pseudogene TRBV3-2) and TRBJ2-5; tentatively, D is TRBD1 (5 bases). V was shortened by 2 bases and J by 0 bases, with 7 bases between the two germline ends. Germline CDR1 and CDR2: LGHDT and YNNKEL (reference sequence). The length of the CDR3 is 14 residues. Here the CDR3 reads CASSQLGDQETQYF. The CDR3 bases are TGTGCCAGCAGCCAACTAGGGGACCAAGAGACCCAGTACTTC.

The chain employs TRBV5-5 and TRBJ2-7; TRBD2 matches 11 bases. With V trimmed by 0 bases and J by 4 bases, 6 bases remained unmatched. This CDR3 region has 16 residues. Germline loops: CDR1 SGHKS, CDR2 YYEKEE (reference sequence). The CDR3 region is CASSLGTSGSGYEQYF. The CDR3 nucleotides read TGTGCCAGCAGCTTGGGCACTAGCGGGAGCGGTTACGAGCAGTACTTC.

This clone was found once. The rearrangement links TRBV28 to TRBJ2-5; 10 positions match TRBD2. Losses at the gene ends were 6 bases for V and 2 bases for J; bases not matched to a gene: 15. Germline CDR1 is MDHEN and CDR2 is SYDVKM. The CDR3 runs 18 residues. The CDR3 here is CASSHRGLGLALQETQYF. CDR3 nucleotides: TGTGCCAGCAGCCATAGGGGGTTGGGACTAGCGCTTCAAGAGACCCAGTACTTC.

The rearrangement links TRBV28 to TRBJ2-7, with a weak D call TRBD1 (5 bases). Per germline, CDR1 MDHEN and CDR2 SYDVKM. The CDR3 sequence is 12 residues long. The V and J ends lost 5 bases and 2 bases respectively, with 7 bases between them. This CDR3 is CASSGHPYEQYF. Written as DNA, the CDR3 is TGTGCCAGCAGTGGACACCCCTACGAGCAGTACTTC.

CDR3 amino acids: CASSLGLRRDTQYF. The DNA for the CDR3 is TGTGCCAGCAGCTTAGGTCTCCGCAGGGATACGCAGTATTTT. V usage is TRBV13 and J usage is TRBJ2-3, with unresolved D. The CDR3 consists of 14 residues. Trimming took 0 bases from V and 6 from J, leaving 10 bases between them. The germline V gene encodes CDR1 PRHDT and CDR2 FYEKMQ (reference sequence).

The rearrangement links TRBV27 to TRBJ2-2; a possible D gene is TRBD2 (5 bases). The CDR3 runs to 14 residues. Germline CDR1 MNHEY, CDR2 SMNVEV (reference sequence). V lost 4 bases and J 6 bases, leaving 12 bases between the germline ends. CDR3 DNA sequence: TGTGCCAGCAGTTCCCAGGCGCGGGCCGGGGAGCTGTTTTTT. Translation: CASSSQARAGELFF.

The chain couples TRBV2 to TRBJ2-1; 7 bases are a match to TRBD1. CDR3 length: 13 residues. Germline lookup yields CDR1 SNHLY and CDR2 FYNNEI. V gave up 6 bases and J gave up 11 bases; unmatched junction bases: 10. The CDR3 region has the DNA TGTGCCAGCAGCCGGGACAGTGGACTTAAGCAGTTCTTC. It codes for CASSRDSGLKQFF.

The chain employs TRBV29-1 and TRBJ2-1; TRBD2 matches 11 bases. V was clipped by 2 bases and J by 7 bases; unmatched bases: 7. The V gene's germline CDR1 is SQVTM and CDR2 ANQGSEA. CDR3 length: 15 amino acids. CDR3 loop: CSVEITSGRLNEQFF. The CDR3 DNA follows: TGCAGCGTTGAAATCACTAGCGGGAGACTTAATGAGCAGTTCTTC.

This clone appeared a few times. The V gene is TRBV7-9, the J gene TRBJ1-6, with a weak D call TRBD1 (6 bases). Germline lookup yields CDR1 SEHNR and CDR2 FQNEAQ (reference sequence). V lost 10 bases and J 6 bases, leaving 13 bases between the germline ends. The CDR3 spans 13 residues. CDR3 in amino acids: CATPGGANSPLHF. The CDR3 coding sequence is TGTGCCACCCCCGGGGGGGCTAATTCACCCCTCCACTTT.

The chain uses TRBV6-1 and TRBJ2-2; no clear D. This CDR3 has 14 residues. The V end lost 3 bases, the J end lost 3 bases, and 8 bases lay between the germline ends. Germline CDR1 and CDR2: MNHNS and SASEGT. The CDR3 DNA follows: TGTGCCAGCAGTGAGAGACATTACACCGGGGAGCTGTTTTTT. It codes for CASSERHYTGELFF.

The genes are TRBV5-1 and TRBJ2-2; 15 positions match TRBD2. The CDR3 has 18 residues. The junction had 10 bases not matched to a gene; V was cut back by 4 bases and J by 6 bases. Looked up from germline, CDR1 is SGHRS and CDR2 is YFSETQ. CDR3 sequence: CASSPIGLAGGQPGELFF. The CDR3 DNA is TGCGCCAGCAGCCCTATAGGACTAGCGGGAGGGCAGCCCGGGGAGCTGTTTTTT. The variable domain in full, with the rest retrieved from reference TRBV5-1 and TRBJ2-2, is KAGVTQTPRYLIKTRGQQVTLSCSPISGHRSVSWYQQTPGQGLQFLFEYFSETQRNKGNFPGRFSGRQFSNSRSEMNVSTLELGDSALYLCASSPIGLAGGQPGELFFGEGSRLTVL.

Comment on this clone: One junction end does not reproduce the germline sequence, and a read error may be involved. The rearrangement joins TRBV7-7 to TRBJ2-5, with 10 positions matching TRBD1. The CDR3 has 16 amino acids. The germline gives CDR1 SSHAT, CDR2 FNYEAQ (reference sequence). CDR3 nucleotides: TGTGCTAGCAGCCCAACCGGGACAGGGGTTGTCGCGACCCAGTACTTC. Its protein product is CASSPTGTGVVATQYF.